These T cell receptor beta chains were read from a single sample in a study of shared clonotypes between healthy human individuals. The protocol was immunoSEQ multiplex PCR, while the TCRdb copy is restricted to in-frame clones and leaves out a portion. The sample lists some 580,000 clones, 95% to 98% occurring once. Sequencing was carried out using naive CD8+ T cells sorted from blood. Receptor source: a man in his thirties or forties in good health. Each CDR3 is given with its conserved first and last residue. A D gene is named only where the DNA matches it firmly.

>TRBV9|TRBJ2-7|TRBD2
TGTGCCAGCAGCCCCCGGACTAGTGCGAACTACGAGCAGTACTTC
CASSPRTSANYEQYF
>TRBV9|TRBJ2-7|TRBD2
TGTGCCAGCAGCTCCGGACTAGCGGGAGCTCAAACTTACGAGCAGTACTTC
CASSSGLAGAQTYEQYF
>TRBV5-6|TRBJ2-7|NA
TGTGCCAGCAGCCCTGGGACGGGGTTGCAGCAGTACTTC
CASSPGTGLQQYF
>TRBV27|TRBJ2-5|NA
TGTGCCAGCCGCCCTCGACAGGCCCCACAAGAGACCCAGTACTTC
CASRPRQAPQETQYF
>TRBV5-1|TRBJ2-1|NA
TGCGCCAGCAGCCAGCACCCGGGGATCAATGAGCAGTTCTTC
CASSQHPGINEQFF
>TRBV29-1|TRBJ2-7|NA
TGCAGCGTGGAGAGGCTTCCTGGCGAGCAGTACTTC
CSVERLPGEQYF
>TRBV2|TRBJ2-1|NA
TGTGCCAGCATGACCGGAGGCTCGTTCTTC
CASMTGGSFF
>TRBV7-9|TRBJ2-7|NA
TGTGCCAGCAGCTTGGCAGAGTACGAGCAGTACTTC
CASSLAEYEQYF
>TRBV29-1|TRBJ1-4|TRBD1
TGCAGCGTCGTCCCGGGACAGGGTTCGGGGGCTGAAAAACTGTTTTTT
CSVVPGQGSGAEKLFF
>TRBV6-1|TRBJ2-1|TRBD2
TGTGCCAGCAGTCGAGCGGGAGCTAATGAGCAGTTCTTC
CASSRAGANEQFF
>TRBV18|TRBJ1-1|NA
TGTGCCAGCTCACCAACAGGTGAAGCTTTCTTT
CASSPTGEAFF
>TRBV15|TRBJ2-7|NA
TGTGCCACCAGCAGAGACAAAGGGGCCAGCTCCTACGAGCAGTACTTC
CATSRDKGASSYEQYF
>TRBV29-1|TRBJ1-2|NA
TGCAGCACGGGGGGCCCCGACTATGGCTACACCTTC
CSTGGPDYGYTF
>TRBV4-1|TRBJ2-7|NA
TGCGCCAGCAGCCAAGAGGGTGGGGACTCCTACGAGCAGTACTTC
CASSQEGGDSYEQYF